This T cell receptor (beta chain) is from a study of cytomegalovirus exposure and HLA in healthy donors. Trimming took off 6 bases at V and 7 bases at J, with 13 bases between the two ends. The germline V gene has CDR1 SNHLY and CDR2 FYNNEI. The CDR3 runs 13 residues. Use of 60 Vbeta and 13 Jbeta primers characterized the PCR. Sequencing was performed with immunoSEQ multiplex PCR; in TCRdb, only in-frame clones are kept and a portion is missing. Among 130,000 to 150,000 clones listed, more than 70% were seen once. The chain combines TRBV2 with TRBJ1-5; a possible D gene is TRBD1 (6 bases). This receptor was identified in a male donor in good health and CMV-seropositive. Sequenced input: PBMCs. The CDR3 nucleotides are TGTGCCAGCAGGGGGGGGCTGACCCAGCCCCAGCATTTT. This translates into CASRGGLTQPQHF.